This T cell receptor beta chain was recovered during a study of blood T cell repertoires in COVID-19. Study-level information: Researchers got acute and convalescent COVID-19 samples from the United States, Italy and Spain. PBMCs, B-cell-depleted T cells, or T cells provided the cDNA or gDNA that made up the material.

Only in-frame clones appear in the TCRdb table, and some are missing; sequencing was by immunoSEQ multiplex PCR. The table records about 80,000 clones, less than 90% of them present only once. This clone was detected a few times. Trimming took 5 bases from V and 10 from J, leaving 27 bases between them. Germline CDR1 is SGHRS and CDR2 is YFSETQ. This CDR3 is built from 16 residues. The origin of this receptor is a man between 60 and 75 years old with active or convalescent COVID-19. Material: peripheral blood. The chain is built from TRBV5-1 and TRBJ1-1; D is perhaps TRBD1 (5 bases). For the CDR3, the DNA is TGCGCCAGCAGAAAGGAATCGCAGGGAGGAAGTTGGGGAGCTTTCTTT. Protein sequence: CASRKESQGGSWGAFF.